This T cell receptor beta chain comes out of a study of shared clonotypes between healthy human individuals. Germline V gene sequence: CDR1 LNHNV, CDR2 YYDKDF (reference sequence). The CDR3 totals 17 residues. Between the trimmed V and J ends, which lost 4 bases and 7 bases, there was a span of 25 bases. In its sample, this clone was seen once. Some clones are missing from TCRdb's copy, which holds only in-frame ones; the method was immunoSEQ multiplex PCR. The data show about 2.2 million clones, approximately 94% seen once. Cells designated naive CD8 were CD45RO-negative and were positively selected for CCR7, with terminally differentiated effector memory CD45RA+ cells excluded. Each of the donors was a healthy adult who was HIV-negative and had not had a recent acute infection or vaccination.

The sequenced sample was naive CD8+ T cells from PBMCs. V and J are TRBV15 and TRBJ1-2; the D gene is possibly TRBD1 (6 bases). The TCR sequence derives from a man aged 18 to 29 in good health. Some clones in this sample may be carry-over from other donors' samples. CDR3 nucleotides: TGTGCCACCAGCAAACCGCCCGGGACACCCGAGGACTTTGGCTACACCTTC. Its translation: CATSKPPGTPEDFGYTF.